The present entry profiles one T cell receptor beta chain with its context. Its antigen is unknown. This CDR3 is missing its conserved last phenylalanine or tryptophan, likely due to a read error. Because the CDR3's place on the DNA is in doubt, the DNA is left out and the CDR3 is given as listed by TCRdb. The entry originates in a study of tumor-infiltrating lymphocytes in primary liver carcinoma. Co-extracting RNA and DNA was done with about 20-34 mg of unsorted bulk tissue as input. With chronic HBV infection, the patients were also treatment-naive. The study, taken as a whole, reports: Tumor region pairs shared more overlap than did tumor-adjacent and tumor-blood pairs. Detection in all five tumor regions applied to only about 8-25% of top clones.

Priming with a constant-region primer yielded TCR beta cDNA from about 510 ng total RNA. Three nested multiplex PCR rounds, a slightly modified ARM-PCR, produced the libraries for TCR beta. TCRdb used MiXCR to reprocess the multiplex PCR reads, holding one entry per CDR3 protein. The data show more than 70,000 distinct CDR3 sequences, 60% to 75% seen once. The sample was liver tumor tissue from sampling region 1. Subset here: tumor region T1, superior pole. This clonotype was obtained from a man in his forties or fifties with primary liver carcinoma and hepatitis B virus infection.

The CDR3 spells CASSPPGLAVYEEYL. The gene calls are TRBV4-1 and TRBJ2-7; the D call of TRBD2 is as the table states it, not checked on the DNA. The CDR3 totals 15 residues, both ends included. Germline loops: CDR1 MGHRA, CDR2 YSYEKL.